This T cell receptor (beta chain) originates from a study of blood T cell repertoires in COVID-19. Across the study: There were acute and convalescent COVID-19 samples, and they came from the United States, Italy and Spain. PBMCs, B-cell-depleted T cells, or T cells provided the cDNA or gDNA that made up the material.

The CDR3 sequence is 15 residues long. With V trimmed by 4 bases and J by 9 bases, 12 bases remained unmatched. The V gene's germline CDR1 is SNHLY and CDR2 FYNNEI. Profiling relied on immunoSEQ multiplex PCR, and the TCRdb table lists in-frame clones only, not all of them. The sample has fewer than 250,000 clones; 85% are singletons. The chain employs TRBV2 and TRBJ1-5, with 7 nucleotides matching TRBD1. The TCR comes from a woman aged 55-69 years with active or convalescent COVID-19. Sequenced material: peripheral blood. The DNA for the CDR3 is TGTGCCAGCAGTGGCCTACAGGGGTCCTCAAGGCCCCAGCATTTT. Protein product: CASSGLQGSSRPQHF.